The T cell receptor (beta chain) described here comes from a study of CD8 T cells in Susac syndrome. The study's findings and limits: As the study acknowledged, the number of individuals who were part of its TCR sequencing and HLA analysis was relatively small.

High-throughput TCR beta sequencing covered peripheral CD8+ and CD4+ T cells. The sample holds a few counts of this clonotype. Its matching antigen is unknown. After extraction with the RNeasy kit, roughly 0.45 to 1 ug of the RNA was reverse transcribed using random hexamers. The immunoSEQ assay covered 54 Vbeta and 13 Jbeta segments for CDR3. TCRdb called the immunoSEQ multiplex PCR reads again in MiXCR, with one record for every CDR3 protein. In the table there are hundreds of thousands of distinct CDR3 sequences, around 91% of which are singletons. Deletions cut 2 bases from V and 9 bases from J, with 8 bases between. CDR3 length: 12 amino acids. Looked up from germline, CDR1 is MDHEN and CDR2 is SYDVKM.

The specimen sequenced was CD8+ T cells from PBMCs. The sequence was obtained from a human donor with multiple sclerosis. The J gene is TRBJ2-1, the V gene TRBV28; D is undetermined. CDR3 DNA sequence: TGTGCCAGCAGTTTAGGGGTGAGTGAGCAGTTCTTC. This gives the protein CASSLGVSEQFF. The variable domain in full, with the rest retrieved from reference TRBV28 and TRBJ2-1, is DVKVTQSSRYLVKRTGEKVFLECVQDMDHENMFWYRQDPGLGLRLIYFSYDVKMKEKGDIPEGYSVSREKKERFSLILESASTNQTSMYLCASSLGVSEQFFGPGTRLTVL.